This T cell receptor (beta chain) was sequenced during a study of regulatory T cells in long-lasting Graves disease (dated by TCRdb to the early 2020s). In terms of the full investigation: Patients with newly diagnosed Graves' disease had been on antithyroid drugs for under 3 months. Persistent Graves' disease patients were compared with newly diagnosed Graves' disease patients by peripheral blood TCR sequencing and RNA sequencing. The study took place in China and was registered as a clinical trial. A total of roughly 35 samples underwent TCR sequencing: around 13 from persistent and around 20 from newly diagnosed Graves' disease patients. Summary of the overall study and its limitations: The small sample size was acknowledged by the authors as a limitation that may reduce accuracy. Peripheral blood alone was examined, since thyroid tissue, which constituted the primary lesion, could not be accessed. Persistent patients shared more public clonotypes among themselves (more than 2,500) than newly diagnosed patients did (more than 850). Compared with newly diagnosed patients, patients with persistent Graves' disease had lower TCR Shannon entropy and fewer highly expanded clones, which suggests clonal expansion. Sequencing and analysis were restricted to the TCR beta chain. Preferential use of TRBV28, TRBJ1-2 and TRBJ2-5 was observed in persistent disease, whereas TRBV20-1 and TRBJ2-1 were favored in newly diagnosed disease.

Receptors were amplified or captured by multiplex PCR. TCRdb names Illumina HiSeq 4000 as the instrument used. iRepertoire HTBI primers and Arm-PCR amplification of CDR3 regions were used to construct TCR beta libraries. Before sequencing, the PCR products went through gel purification. The paper's data handling went like this. Across samples, around 58 TRBV and roughly 13 TRBJ segments were identified and used for gene usage analysis of CDR3 amino acid clonotypes. COPE and FqMerger were used to merge filtered high-quality paired reads into contigs. Contigs were aligned with BLAST to IMGT TRBV, TRBD and TRBJ reference genes, and CDR3 was defined per IMGT. Any clonotype with a frequency above 0.1% was classified as a highly expanded clone. Shannon entropy served as the measure of repertoire diversity, while the Gini coefficient captured V-J evenness. A clonotype found in more than one individual was treated as public. TCRdb redid the processing of the public reads, applying fastp at Q25 and MiXCR, and retained in-frame beta chains. Entries that share a CDR3 protein sequence are merged under the most common genes and DNA. In this record, the V and J calls reflect TCRdb's handling and not the investigators' own analysis. Across this sample there are hundreds of thousands of distinct CDR3 sequences, with 12% seen only once. Roughly 8.9% of the sample rests with the top ten.

Taken with the paper, the label for time point translates to: newly diagnosed GD, antithyroid drugs for less than 3 months. For both TCR sequencing and RNA sequencing, RNA was extracted from PBMCs in TRIzol. The diagnosis of Graves' disease was made according to American Thyroid Association guidelines. The patients came from an endocrinology department in Xi'an, China. Each patient gave approximately 9.7 milliliters of peripheral blood, collected in an EDTA anticoagulant tube. Ficoll Paque Plus density gradient separation was used to isolate PBMCs, and no additional T cell sorting was done. An Agilent 2100 Bioanalyzer and agarose gel were used to check RNA quality, and a NanoDrop 2000 was used to measure RNA concentration. Via the germline V gene, CDR1 is SGHTA and CDR2 FQGNSA. V is trimmed back by 1 base and J by 0 bases, and the junction contains 3 bases that no gene match accounts for. The CDR3 has 15 amino acids, counting the end cysteine and phenylalanine. CDR3 DNA is the only sequence kept; it has 45 bases, read in frame from the first base.

Ten or more counts support this clonotype. There is no known antigen for this receptor. One base away there is no much larger clone; base qualities are not given. The sample also formed part of further work on T cells in Graves' hyperthyroidism and ophthalmopathy. Reported in the second study: Graves' hyperthyroidism was defined as stable when no progression to ophthalmopathy occurred over 18 months of follow-up. The hyperthyroidism patients were between 18 and 65 years old and newly diagnosed, with a disease duration of less than 2 months. The study excluded patients with uncontrolled infections, other autoimmune diseases, pregnancy or lactation. Clinical symptoms, serum thyroxine and TRAb, thyroid ultrasound, and orbital computed tomography formed the basis for the diagnoses. The TCR CDR3 was subjected to a first round of RT-PCR using the HTBI primer set and the Qiagen OneStep RT-PCR kit. Most expanded thyroid clonotypes (frequency above 0.001) were also detected in blood, suggesting blood repertoires may reflect thyroid immune responses. A 13 V-J signature model separated ophthalmopathy from stable hyperthyroidism, with around 88% sensitivity and roughly 81% specificity in cross-validation and 80%/75% in testing. During validation, the model predicted progression to ophthalmopathy a median of around 6 months ahead of onset, with approximately 71% sensitivity and 72% to 85% specificity. TCR V-J signatures able to tell the groups apart were searched for in a discovery cohort of more than 90 patients, of whom more than 40 had Graves' ophthalmopathy and around 57 had stable Graves' hyperthyroidism. Prospective prediction of ophthalmopathy was tested in an independent validation cohort consisting of about 20 hyperthyroidism patients and 15 to 17 patients who later progressed to ophthalmopathy. For training and testing, the approximately 92 patients in the discovery cohort were randomly divided in a 7:3 ratio. In about 6 Graves' hyperthyroidism patients, the study also compared T-cell repertoires from thyroid tissue with T-cell repertoires from blood. Following sampling, methimazole starting at 30 mg daily was given to hyperthyroidism patients, and high-dose intravenous methylprednisolone was given to ophthalmopathy patients. Libraries were constructed in a second round of multiplex PCR, after which size selection and purification were carried out. Sequencing of the libraries was done on an Illumina HiSeq2000 using paired-end 100 bp reads. SOAPnuke was used to process the raw data, with reads discarded if the reads contained adapters or uncalled bases, had a mean Phred below 15, or lacked an exact constant-primer or identifier match. High-quality paired reads were merged with COPE v1.2.5, and unique nucleotide sequences were defined as clonotypes. MiTCR v1.1 was used to align the clonotypes against IMGT TRBV, TRBD and TRBJ reference segments. Only V-J combinations with frequency above 0.0001, covering approximately 99% of repertoires, were analysed. A TCS score was defined as the ratio between F50 (clonal expansion) and ExV (chaos), using BLOSUM62-based TCRdist between CDR3 peptides within each V-J. Welch's t-statistics and random forest reduced around 550 V-J features to under 15, which were used in a naive Bayes classifier (R e1071). No statistical method was used to fix the sample size in advance, and group allocation was not hidden from the investigators. According to the paper, TCR Vbeta CDR3 sequencing was carried out on 120 to 150 peripheral blood samples, which came from about 45 ophthalmopathy, about 75 hyperthyroidism and approximately 17 progressor patients.

The sequence joins TRBV7-2 to TRBJ2-7; 7 junctional bases match TRBD2. The sample was peripheral blood mononuclear cells (PBMCs), taken at new diagnosis, from a patient treated with antithyroid drugs. The clonotype was recovered from a woman in her 30s with Graves disease. Donor details come from another sample of the same person, matched by shared clones. The CDR3 is CASSLDSGRSYEQYF. DNA sequence: TGTGCCAGCAGCTTAGATAGCGGGCGCTCCTACGAGCAGTACTTC.